This T cell receptor (beta chain) was observed in a study of cytomegalovirus exposure and HLA in healthy donors (dated by TCRdb to 2017 to 2019). Study-wide context: In an earlier analysis of under 750 of the donors, around 290 Gb of sequence data and about 110 million unique TCR beta sequences from roughly 200 million T cells were reported. An early release that covered about 640 HLA-typed donors contained around 300 gigabases of sequencing data and tens of millions of unique TCR sequences. Of the 350 to 400 genotyped donors, 65% to 90% fell in the genetic ancestry cluster associated with self-reported Caucasian donors. The aim of the study was to test whether cataloging public T cell receptors could identify signatures of past pathogen exposure. The T cell repertoires of 670 or so subjects were profiled by immunosequencing and related to cytomegalovirus serostatus. Besides the first cohort of hundreds of subjects, a separate validation cohort made up of around 120 different subjects was used. To predict cytomegalovirus infection status, the study combined high-throughput TCR immunosequencing, statistical association of individual TCRs with disease status, and machine learning. In a later analysis, previously published TCR beta repertoires from 550 to 700 donors were re-analyzed and high-resolution HLA genotyping was added so that TCR occurrence patterns could be studied. Rather than drawing on any new phenotypic data, the later analysis identified candidate immune exposures from TCR beta sequences and the way those sequences occurred across donors. An earlier analysis of roughly 580 of the donors used high-throughput TCR beta sequencing to judge whether each TCR beta V gene segment behaved as functional or pseudogenic. Donor age, sex, ethnicity and CMV serostatus were collected together with the repertoire data. A later genetic analysis used genome-wide SNP genotypes for about 60% of the roughly 700 donors, treating that subset as a discovery cohort. All discovery cohort repertoires had been generated using a single sequencing platform. HLA typing covered class I and class II loci at four-digit resolution. The number of donors typed differed by locus, with 629-630 for A, B, C, DRB1 and DQB1, around 520 for DQA1, some 570 for DPA1, and 400 to 490 for DPB1. Several DR-DQ haplotypes were handled as single units for association and clustering, since linkage in the cohort was strong. Among about 400 genotyped donors of the cohort, an average of around 250,000 unique TCR beta nucleotide sequences was sequenced per donor, of which about 18% were non-productive. Study-level results and caveats: In a later analysis, most CMV-associated TCR beta chains were found to appear HLA-restricted, with HLA associations seemingly driven largely by CMV exposure. The sequencing pipeline was judged likely to have produced a cluster of highly shared sequence variants as a technical artifact. The earlier analysis of some 540 of the donors excluded roughly 17 rarely observed V segments, including chromosome 9 orphons, because counts were too low. In a later analysis, several top co-occurrence clusters were reported to appear linked to parvovirus B19, influenza, CMV and Epstein-Barr virus. Because HLA typing was missing for some donors at each locus, association tests included only the typed subset. A further reported finding was that TCR beta sequences accurately predicted the HLA-A and HLA-B alleles for most subjects in the first cohort. The presence/absence analyses assumed that sequencing depth was roughly uniform across donors, and that assumption may not be true. A total of 150 to 200 TCR beta chains were listed by the study as associated with cytomegalovirus. Immune exposure information for the cohort was limited to CMV serostatus. Compared with equally common non-associated chains, HLA-associated TCR beta chains in a later analysis were more clonally expanded and had lower generation probabilities. A later genetic analysis associated a missense DCLRE1C variant with V-gene and J-gene trimming of TCR beta chains, and an independent cohort replicated the association. In a later analysis, TCR association rates were found to vary across HLA loci, with the most associated TCRs seen for DRB1 alleles and the fewest for HLA-C alleles. Compared with the roughly 670-donor mean, donors in an Asian-associated ancestry cluster had fewer N-insertions in productive TCRs, according to a later genetic analysis. Correlated functional status among segregating V segments might reflect linkage disequilibrium, but an unknown experimental factor could not be ruled out. When HLA alleles, especially DR and DQ, strongly co-occurred, TCR associations were difficult to assign to individual alleles. Broadly in line with IMGT annotations, most TCR beta V segments showed up in productive rearrangements about 87% or about 30% of the time in an earlier analysis of 450 to 750 of the donors. In both the original and validation cohorts, the classifier was reported to diagnose cytomegalovirus status with high specificity and sensitivity. Only TCR beta chains were sequenced in this cohort, and the absence of alpha or paired-chain data limited detectable features. According to the authors, the approach could potentially be generalized to other disease states and immunological phenotypes. While some public TCRs were present in many individuals, most TCR sequences turned up only very rarely across donors. A later analysis associated 16,951 TCR beta sequences with specific HLA alleles at a false discovery rate of 0.05. Some IMGT-functional V segments, including TRBV6-2 and TRBV6-3, could not be told apart with the 87-base-pair reads, so those segments were excluded. In vitro tests confirmed that a few of the cytomegalovirus-associated TCR beta chains recognize cytomegalovirus antigens.

A remark on this clone: The clone's antigen remains unknown. No much larger clone exists at a distance of one base, and base qualities are not known.

The receptor library was made with the immunoSEQ multiplex PCR assay. For the multiplex PCR, a mixture combining 60 forward primers for TCR Vbeta segments and 13 reverse primers for TCR Jbeta segments was used. Amplification of the CDR3 region of rearranged TCR beta genes was performed with a multiplex PCR assay on genomic DNA. The Illumina HiSeq System was used to sequence the amplified TCR beta libraries as 87-base-pair reads. In the original analysis: In a later analysis, around 80 million unique TCR beta chains were counted across the 666 repertoires, and roughly 10 million of these chains were shared by at least two donors. To remove PCR and sequencing errors, raw reads were error-corrected and collapsed into unique sequences using a nearest-neighbor algorithm that merged closely related sequences. V, D and J gene segments were assigned by aligning CDR3 sequences to IMGT reference sequences. For a sequence to be retained, at least a six-nucleotide match to both a V gene segment and a J gene segment was required. Rearrangements were classified as productive when the CDR3 lacked stop codons and remained in frame with V and J, and all other rearrangements were classified as non-productive. CDR3 was defined according to IMGT convention as the region running from the second conserved V-encoded cysteine to the conserved J-encoded phenylalanine. In an earlier analysis of around 640 of the donors, sequences lacking an unambiguous match to a single V gene segment were excluded. In an earlier analysis of 500 to 750 of the donors, V segments were called functional above 56.7% productive rearrangements and were called segregating when the between-donor standard deviation exceeded 5%. To diagnose cytomegalovirus status from the catalog of TCR beta chain sequences, a statistical classification framework was built. In a later analysis, TCR nucleotide sequences were compared against IMGT/GENE-DB human TR gene sequences so that V and J genes could be assigned. Using the TCRdist pipeline, a later analysis assigned CDR3 sequences along with most-parsimonious VDJ recombination scenarios. In a later analysis, each TCR beta chain was defined by its CDR3 amino acid sequence together with its V-gene family, and reads lacking a unique V-gene family were excluded. As a way to deal with suspected cross-contamination and a sequencing artifact, a later analysis dropped under 600 nucleotide sequences that were highly shared and had low generation probability. In a later analysis, a clonal expansion index for each public chain was calculated from normalized within-repertoire ranks of inferred template counts. A later analysis computed generation probabilities with a VDJ recombination model fitted to out-of-frame rearrangements, and checked the results against IGoR. A later analysis scored TCR-TCR, TCR-HLA and TCR-CMV co-occurrence with hypergeometric tests, applying a repertoire-size bias correction to TCR pairs. A later analysis estimated false discovery rates by permuting HLA or CMV assignments 20 times. In a later analysis, co-occurring TCRs were grouped using DBSCAN, with TCRdist sequence similarity added in when clustering inside HLA-allele-positive subsets. Repertoires with fewer than 30,000 or more than 120,000 public chains were left out of co-occurrence clustering, as were five repertoires with anomalous nucleotide sharing. TCRdb took this table from immuneACCESS and kept in-frame rearrangements with V and J called. Such tables lack part of the clones; where checked against another copy, unresolved V genes explain under half of the gap, and the rest is unexplained. D and trimming come from the DNA, and the V and J calls and clone size come from that table. A total of over 110,000 clones appear in this sample, around 78% of them only once. 5.5% to 7% of the sample belongs to the ten largest clones.

The germline V gene specifies SQVTM as CDR1 and ANQGSEA as CDR2. Ends trimmed: V by 4 bases, J by 9 bases; bases unmatched to a gene: 6. The CDR3, cysteine through phenylalanine, is 13 amino acids long. The CDR3 DNA has 39 bases and is translated from base 1. In total, roughly 710 healthy bone marrow donors made up the cohort. At the time of sampling, all cohort members were nominally healthy, though unrecorded immune exposures were likely present. The donor was CMV seropositive and was included in the group of 270 or so seropositive cohort members. A peripheral blood sample was collected from each donor, and TCR beta sequencing was performed on peripheral blood mononuclear cells. The Qiagen DNeasy Blood Extraction Kit was used to extract genomic DNA from the blood cell samples.

The chain employs TRBV29-1 and TRBJ1-6, and 7 bases in between align with TRBD1. Sequenced material: PBMCs. The TCR comes from a woman aged 40-49 years in good health and CMV-seropositive. The CDR3 reads as follows: CSVGEGAGSPLHF. In nucleotide form, the sequence is TGCAGCGTTGGAGAGGGGGCGGGTTCACCCCTCCACTTT.